The present entry profiles one T cell receptor beta chain with its context. This receptor's antigen is unknown. It has no much larger one-base neighbor in the sample; base qualities were not kept. To sequence the TCRbeta CDR3 region, genomic DNA was isolated from the sorted cells. The immunoSEQ Assay was used to sequence the TCRbeta CDR3 regions. This is the immuneACCESS table as TCRdb keeps it, with only in-frame sequences that have V and J called. A part of the clones is gone; compared with another copy, unresolved V genes explain less than half, and the rest is unexplained. The sample has nearly 20,000 clones on record, less than 90% of them singletons. Clones ranked in the top ten supply roughly 15% of the sample. Patients with autoimmune disease history or receiving systemic immunosuppression were excluded from the trial. Peripheral blood for TCR sequencing was collected from all dose cohorts at baseline, on cycle 4 day 1, and on cycle 7 day 1. The samples were taken from a phase I, first-in-human, multicenter, open-label dose-escalation trial of ivuxolimab. Adults with locally advanced or metastatic melanoma, renal cell, hepatocellular, or head and neck squamous cell carcinoma were enrolled in the trial. Before TCR sequencing, CD4+ and CD8+ T cells were separately sorted from peripheral blood.

This sample was taken from a study of OX40 agonist ivuxolimab in advanced cancers. Context from the whole study: The costimulatory receptor OX40 (CD134) was targeted by ivuxolimab, a fully human IgG2 agonistic monoclonal antibody. Partial responses occurred in three dose-escalation patients, of whom one had hepatocellular carcinoma and two had cutaneous melanoma. The paper covers the monotherapy dose-escalation part of the phase I ivuxolimab trial, which included N ≈ 50 patients. Prior anti-PD-1, anti-PD-L1 or anti-CTLA-4 therapy was permitted, and checkpoint inhibitors had been received by less than 45% of dose-escalation patients. In the dose-escalation cohort, 70% to 85% of patients were male, and the mean age was approximately 60 years with a range of roughly 20 to 80. The point of sequencing TCRbeta in the periphery was to test whether ivuxolimab changed TCR sequence diversity and drove clonal T-cell expansion. Intravenous ivuxolimab was administered to patients every 2 weeks at six dose levels: 0.01, 0.1, 0.3, 1.5, 3 and 10 mg/kg. Of the roughly 52 dose-escalation patients, hepatocellular carcinoma was present in about 20, melanoma in approximately 15, renal cell carcinoma in 9 and head and neck cancer in 9.

The V and J ends are trimmed by 4 bases and 5 bases, leaving 14 bases between them. CDR3 length: 14 amino acids, cysteine to phenylalanine. Solely the CDR3 DNA is kept, with 42 bases framed from the first base. Looking up the germline V gene yields CDR1 SGHVS and CDR2 FNYEAQ. The research as a whole found: In the 0.1-3.0 mg/kg groups, partial responders were among the patients with the lowest normalized peripheral clonal expansion, particularly in CD8+ T cells. At doses of 0.1 to 3.0 mg/kg, clonal expansion of both CD4+ and CD8+ blood T cells was observed from baseline to week 6. Low levels of normalized T-cell clonal expansion were also shown by some nonresponding patients. On average, CD8+ T cells showed more expanded clones than CD4+ T cells after ivuxolimab. The antigen specificity of the clonally expanded peripheral T cells was not determined.

This clonotype was obtained from an adult with an advanced solid tumor such as melanoma, head and neck, liver or kidney cancer. The input for sequencing was CD4+ or CD8+ T cells sorted from blood, taken in a trial of the OX40 agonist ivuxolimab. This chain joins TRBV7-6 to TRBJ1-1; a weak D assignment points to TRBD1 (6 bases agree). DNA sequence: TGTGCCAGCAGCTCCGGGGGCTGGGGGACTGAAGCTTTCTTT. The resulting protein is CASSSGGWGTEAFF.